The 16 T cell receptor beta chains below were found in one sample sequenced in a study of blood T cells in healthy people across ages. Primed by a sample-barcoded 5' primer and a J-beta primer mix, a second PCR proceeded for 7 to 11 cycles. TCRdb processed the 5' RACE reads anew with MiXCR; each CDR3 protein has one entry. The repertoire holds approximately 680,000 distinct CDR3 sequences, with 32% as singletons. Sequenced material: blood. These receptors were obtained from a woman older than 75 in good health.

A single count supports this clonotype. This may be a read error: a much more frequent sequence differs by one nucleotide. CDR3 DNA: TGTGCCAGCAGTCTCGGCGGGGGGTCTGGGGCCAACGTCCGGACTTTC. It codes for CASSLGGGSGANVRTF. The chain carries TRBV12-3 or TRBV12-4 and TRBJ2-6; 8 bases are shared with TRBD2. This CDR3 region has 16 residues.

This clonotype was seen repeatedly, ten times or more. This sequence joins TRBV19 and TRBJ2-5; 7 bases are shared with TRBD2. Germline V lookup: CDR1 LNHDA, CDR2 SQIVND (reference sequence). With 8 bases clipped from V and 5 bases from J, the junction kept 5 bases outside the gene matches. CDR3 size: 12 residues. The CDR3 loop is CASRLAGETQYF. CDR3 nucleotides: TGTGCCAGTCGACTAGCCGGGGAGACCCAGTACTTC.

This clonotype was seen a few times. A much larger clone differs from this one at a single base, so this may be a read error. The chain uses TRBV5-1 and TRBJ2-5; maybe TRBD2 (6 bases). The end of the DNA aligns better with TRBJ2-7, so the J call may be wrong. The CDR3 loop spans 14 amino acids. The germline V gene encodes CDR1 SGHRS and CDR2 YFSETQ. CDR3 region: CASRRDEGSNEQYF. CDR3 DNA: TGCGCCAGCAGGCGGGACGAGGGTAGCAACGAGCAGTACTTC.

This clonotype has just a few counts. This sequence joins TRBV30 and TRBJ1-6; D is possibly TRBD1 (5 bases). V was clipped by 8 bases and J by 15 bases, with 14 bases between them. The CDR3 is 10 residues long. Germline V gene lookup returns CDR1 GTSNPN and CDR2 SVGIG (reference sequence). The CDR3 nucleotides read TGTGCCCTTGGGTCGGGACTCCTCCACTTT. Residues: CALGSGLLHF.

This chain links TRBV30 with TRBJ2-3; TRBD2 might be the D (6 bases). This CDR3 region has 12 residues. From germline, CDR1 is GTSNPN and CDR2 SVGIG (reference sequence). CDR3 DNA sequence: TGTGCGGCGGGGCTTCGCACAGATACGCAGTATTTT. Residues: CAAGLRTDTQYF.

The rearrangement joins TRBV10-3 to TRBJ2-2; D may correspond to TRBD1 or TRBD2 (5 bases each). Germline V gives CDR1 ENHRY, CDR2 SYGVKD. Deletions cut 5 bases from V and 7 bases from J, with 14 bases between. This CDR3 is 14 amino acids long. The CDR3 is CAISRGPRNGELFF. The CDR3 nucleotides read TGTGCCATCAGTCGGGGACCCCGTAACGGGGAGCTGTTTTTT.

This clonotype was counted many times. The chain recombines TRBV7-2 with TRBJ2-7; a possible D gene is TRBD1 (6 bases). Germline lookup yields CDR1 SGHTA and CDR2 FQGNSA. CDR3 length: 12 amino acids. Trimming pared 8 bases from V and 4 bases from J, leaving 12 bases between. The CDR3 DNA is TGTGCCAGCGGACAGCCCTTTTACGAGCAGTACTTC. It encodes CASGQPFYEQYF. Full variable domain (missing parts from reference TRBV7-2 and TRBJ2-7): GAGVSQSPSNKVTEKGKDVELRCDPISGHTALYWYRQSLGQGLEFLIYFQGNSAPDKSGLPSDRFSAERTGGSVSTLTIQRTQQEDSAVYLCASGQPFYEQYFGPGTRLTVT.

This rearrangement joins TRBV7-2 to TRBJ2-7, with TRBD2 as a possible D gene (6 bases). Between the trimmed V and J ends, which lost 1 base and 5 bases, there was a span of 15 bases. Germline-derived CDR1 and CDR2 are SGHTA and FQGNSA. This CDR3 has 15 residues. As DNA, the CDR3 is TGTGCCAGCAGCTTAGATGGAGCGGGTATGGACGAGCAGTACTTC. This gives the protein CASSLDGAGMDEQYF.

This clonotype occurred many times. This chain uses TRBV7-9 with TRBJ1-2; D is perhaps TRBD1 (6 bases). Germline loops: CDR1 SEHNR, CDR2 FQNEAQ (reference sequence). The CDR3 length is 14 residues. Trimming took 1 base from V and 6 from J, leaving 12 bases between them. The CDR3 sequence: CASSLVSGVDGYTF. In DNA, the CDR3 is TGTGCCAGCAGCTTAGTTTCAGGGGTGGATGGCTACACCTTC.

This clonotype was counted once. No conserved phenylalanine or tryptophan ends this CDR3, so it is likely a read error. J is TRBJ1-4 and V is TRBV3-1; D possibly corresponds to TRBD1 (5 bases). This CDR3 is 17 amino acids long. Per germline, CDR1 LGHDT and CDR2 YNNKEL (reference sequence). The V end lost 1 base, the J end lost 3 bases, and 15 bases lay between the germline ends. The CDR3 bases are TGTGCCAGCAGCCAAGGGGGGAAGGCTGGGGCTAATGAAAAACTGTTTTTG. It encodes CASSQGGKAGANEKLFL.

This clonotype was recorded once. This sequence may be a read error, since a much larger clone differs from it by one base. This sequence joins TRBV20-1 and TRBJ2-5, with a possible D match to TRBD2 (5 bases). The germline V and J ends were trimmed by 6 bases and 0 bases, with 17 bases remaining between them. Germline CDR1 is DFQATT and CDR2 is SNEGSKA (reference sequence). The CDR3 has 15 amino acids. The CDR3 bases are TGCAGTGCCCTCCCACTAGTGGGGTACCAAGAGACCCAGTACTTC. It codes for CSALPLVGYQETQYF.

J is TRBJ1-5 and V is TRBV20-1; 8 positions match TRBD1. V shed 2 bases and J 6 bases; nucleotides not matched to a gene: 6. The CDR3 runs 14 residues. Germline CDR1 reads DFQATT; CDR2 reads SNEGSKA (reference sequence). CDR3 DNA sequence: TGCAGTGCTAGAAGCAGGGGGCGGATTCAGCCCCAGCATTTT. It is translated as CSARSRGRIQPQHF.

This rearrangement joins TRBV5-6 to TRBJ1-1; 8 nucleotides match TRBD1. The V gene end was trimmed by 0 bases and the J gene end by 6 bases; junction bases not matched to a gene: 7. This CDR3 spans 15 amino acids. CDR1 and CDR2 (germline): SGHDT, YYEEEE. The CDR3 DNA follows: TGTGCCAGCAGCTTGGTTCACCAGGGGGCCGCTGAAGCTTTCTTT. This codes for CASSLVHQGAAEAFF.

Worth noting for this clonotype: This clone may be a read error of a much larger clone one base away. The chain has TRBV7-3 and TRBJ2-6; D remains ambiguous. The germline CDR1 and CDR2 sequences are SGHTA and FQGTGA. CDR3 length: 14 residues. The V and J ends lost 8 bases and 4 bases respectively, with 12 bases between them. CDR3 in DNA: TGTGCCAGCGGCTCGGGTTTGGGGGCCAACGTCCTGACTTTC. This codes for CASGSGLGANVLTF.

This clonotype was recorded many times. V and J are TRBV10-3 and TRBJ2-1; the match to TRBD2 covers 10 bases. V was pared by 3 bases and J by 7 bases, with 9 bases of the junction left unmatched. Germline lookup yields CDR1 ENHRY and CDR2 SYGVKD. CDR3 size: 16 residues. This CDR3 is CAISDPSGGARNEQFF. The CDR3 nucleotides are TGTGCCATCAGTGACCCTAGCGGGGGCGCAAGGAATGAGCAGTTCTTC.

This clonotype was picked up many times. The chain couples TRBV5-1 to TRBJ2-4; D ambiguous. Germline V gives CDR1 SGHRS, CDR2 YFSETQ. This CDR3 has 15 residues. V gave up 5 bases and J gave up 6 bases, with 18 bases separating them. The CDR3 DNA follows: TGCGCCAGCAGGTCTCTCTCTTACGGGCCAAACATTCAGTACTTC. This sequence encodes CASRSLSYGPNIQYF. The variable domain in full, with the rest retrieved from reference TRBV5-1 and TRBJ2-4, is KAGVTQTPRYLIKTRGQQVTLSCSPISGHRSVSWYQQTPGQGLQFLFEYFSETQRNKGNFPGRFSGRQFSNSRSEMNVSTLELGDSALYLCASRSLSYGPNIQYFGAGTRLSVL.